Below, 32 T cell receptor beta chains from the same sample are listed, as sequenced in a study of control samples from healthy donors and cancer patients. Clones were read by immunoSEQ multiplex PCR, and TCRdb kept only the in-frame ones, dropping some. The sample holds about 160,000 clones, 80% to 90% seen once. The sample was blood. The receptors derive from a man aged 25 to 40 in good health.

This chain's CDR3 is CASQTRGRNQPQHF. The CDR3 region has the DNA TGTGCCAGTCAAACTCGCGGGAGAAATCAGCCCCAGCATTTT. The gene calls are TRBV28 and TRBJ1-5; D unresolved. Germline assignment: CDR1 MDHEN and CDR2 SYDVKM. Trimming removed 9 bases at V and 4 bases at J, with 16 bases between. CDR3 length equals 14 residues.

V gene TRBV7-2 combines with J gene TRBJ1-2, with unresolved D. The V gene lost 4 bases and the J gene lost 8 bases, with 11 bases spanning the gap. The CDR3 extends over 12 amino acids. CDR1 SGHTA and CDR2 FQGNSA come from the germline V gene. CDR3 sequence (DNA): TGTGCCAGCAGCTCTTACACCTTGGGCTACACCTTC. This codes for CASSSYTLGYTF.

The chain joins TRBV7-9 to TRBJ1-2; no reliable D call. This CDR3 spans 14 amino acids. V lost 3 bases to trimming and J lost 2 bases, with 10 bases between them. Germline V gives CDR1 SEHNR, CDR2 FQNEAQ (reference sequence). CDR3 DNA sequence: TGTGCCAGCAGCTTGGGATCGGTAAACTATGGCTACACCTTC. Its translation: CASSLGSVNYGYTF.

The rearrangement joins TRBV4-2 to TRBJ2-5; maybe TRBD2 (7 bases). Germline CDR1 is LGHNA and CDR2 is YNFKEQ. Trimming shortened V by 4 bases and J by 2 bases, and 17 bases separated the two germline ends. The CDR3 is made up of 16 amino acids. DNA of the CDR3: TGTGCCAGCAGCCGGTCCGAGGGGGGGGTTCAAGAGACCCAGTACTTC. Translating gives CASSRSEGGVQETQYF.

The chain employs TRBV6-5 and TRBJ2-7; D gene unclear. CDR1 and CDR2 from the germline V gene are MNHEY and SVGAGI. The V and J ends lost 0 bases and 4 bases respectively, with 10 bases between them. This CDR3 has 14 residues. For the CDR3, the DNA is TGTGCCAGCAGTTACTCTGACGGAACTTACGAGCAGTACTTC. Translating it yields CASSYSDGTYEQYF.

The V gene is TRBV18, the J gene TRBJ1-4; D not certain. The CDR3 runs to 14 residues. The V gene's germline CDR1 is KGHSH and CDR2 LQKENI. The V and J ends lost 2 bases and 5 bases respectively, with 9 bases between them. CDR3 sequence: CASSPSAPNEKLFF. CDR3 coding DNA: TGTGCCAGCTCACCATCCGCCCCGAATGAAAAACTGTTTTTT.

V and J are TRBV7-9 and TRBJ1-1; maybe TRBD1 (5 bases). There are 16 residues in the CDR3. Germline CDR1 and CDR2: SEHNR and FQNEAQ (reference sequence). Trimming stripped 4 bases from V and 0 bases from J, with 15 bases between. The CDR3: CASSSTGQGMNTEAFF. For the CDR3, the DNA is TGTGCCAGCAGCTCAACCGGGCAGGGAATGAACACTGAAGCTTTCTTT.

Here the CDR3 DNA reads TGTGCCAGCAGCTTGCGGGGCGGTGGGTGGAATGAGCAGTTCTTC. Residues: CASSLRGGGWNEQFF. The J gene is TRBJ2-1, the V gene TRBV5-6, with D possibly being TRBD1 or TRBD2 (5 bases each). This CDR3 is built from 15 residues. The germline gives CDR1 SGHDT, CDR2 YYEEEE. With 1 base removed from V and 7 bases from J, the gap between germline ends came to 15 bases.

The chain links TRBV27 to TRBJ1-6; 10 bases map to TRBD1. The CDR3 has 16 residues. The germline gives CDR1 MNHEY, CDR2 SMNVEV (reference sequence). V lost 1 base to trimming and J lost 9 bases; unmatched junction nucleotides: 6. The DNA for the CDR3 is TGTGCCAGCAGTTTATGGTCGGGACAGGGGATTTCACCCCTCCACTTT. Protein sequence: CASSLWSGQGISPLHF.

The chain employs TRBV7-9 and TRBJ1-5; D remains unclear. This CDR3 region has 12 residues. The germline V gene has CDR1 SEHNR and CDR2 FQNEAQ (reference sequence). V was trimmed by 2 bases and J by 6 bases, leaving 5 bases between them. The CDR3 bases are TGTGCCAGCAGCTTACTTAGTCAGCCCCAGCATTTT. This codes for CASSLLSQPQHF.

The genes are TRBV9 and TRBJ2-1, with TRBD1 identical over 12 bases. Germline CDR1 and CDR2: SGDLS and YYNGEE. V lost 1 base and J lost 7; bases outside the gene matches: 9. The CDR3 covers 17 residues. This CDR3 reads CASSVRPGQGAQNEQFF. The CDR3 region has the DNA TGTGCCAGCAGCGTAAGGCCGGGACAGGGGGCGCAAAATGAGCAGTTCTTC.

The chain carries TRBV19 and TRBJ1-1, with a tentative D call TRBD1 (6 bases). Trimming removed 4 bases from V and 11 bases from J, with 20 bases in between. The CDR3 totals 14 residues. The germline V gene encodes CDR1 LNHDA and CDR2 SQIVND (reference sequence). CDR3 bases: TGTGCCAGTAGTACGACAGGAGGGGTCAGGGCGGCTTTCTTT. This sequence encodes CASSTTGGVRAAFF.

V usage is TRBV3-1 (or the pseudogene TRBV3-2) and J usage is TRBJ2-5; D assignment may be TRBD1 or TRBD2 (5 bases each). Looked up from germline, CDR1 is LGHDT and CDR2 is YNNKEL (reference sequence). The CDR3 runs to 12 residues. V shed 1 base and J shed 5 bases, with 5 bases lying between them. DNA of the CDR3: TGTGCCAGCAGCCAAGGGGGGGAGACCCAGTACTTC. It specifies CASSQGGETQYF.

The CDR3 DNA follows: TGCAGCGCCGAGCCGGCTTTCTATGGCTACACCTTC. Amino acids: CSAEPAFYGYTF. This chain joins TRBV29-1 and TRBJ1-2; no clear D gene. The germline gives CDR1 SQVTM, CDR2 ANQGSEA. The CDR3 length is 12 residues. Trimming shortened V by 7 bases and J by 4 bases, and 13 bases separated the two germline ends.

The chain uses TRBV4-1 and TRBJ2-2, with 7 bases that match TRBD2. The CDR3 has 16 residues. Per the germline V gene, CDR1 is MGHRA and CDR2 is YSYEKL. J was trimmed by 0 bases and V by 6 bases; bases with no gene match: 7. CDR3: CASSRMGGTNTGELFF. The CDR3 DNA reads TGCGCCAGCAGTCGCATGGGGGGGACGAACACCGGGGAGCTGTTTTTT.

The chain links TRBV11-2 to TRBJ2-1; TRBD2 matches 9 bases. Germline CDR1 reads SGHAT; CDR2 reads FQNNGV. Unmatched junction bases numbered 18, after V lost 0 bases and J lost 15 bases. CDR3 length: 17 residues. CDR3 loop: CASSLDGIGGGAPLGFF. For the CDR3, the DNA is TGTGCCAGCAGCTTAGATGGTATTGGCGGGGGGGCCCCCTTGGGGTTCTTC.

Only one count was recorded for this clone. This chain uses TRBV6-5 with TRBJ2-1, with D unresolved. Trimming removed 6 bases at V and 6 bases at J, with 9 bases between. The CDR3 has 12 amino acids. From germline, CDR1 is MNHEY and CDR2 SVGAGI. The CDR3 sequence is CASSSISNEQFF. CDR3 DNA: TGTGCCAGCAGCTCGATCTCCAATGAGCAGTTCTTC.

This rearrangement joins TRBV19 to TRBJ1-6; D is ambiguous. The CDR3 has 19 residues. Germline V CDR1 and CDR2: LNHDA, SQIVND (reference sequence). V was clipped by 3 bases and J by 4 bases, with 22 bases between them. In nucleotides, the CDR3 is TGTGCCAGTAGTATCGGACGGATCCGTTCCGTTAAGTATAATTCACCCCTCCACTTT. Residues: CASSIGRIRSVKYNSPLHF.

The genes are TRBV7-6 and TRBJ1-4, with a weak D call TRBD1 (6 bases). Germline lookup yields CDR1 SGHVS and CDR2 FNYEAQ. There are 16 residues in the CDR3. Trimming cost V 2 bases and J 5 bases, with 15 bases left between them. The CDR3 coding sequence is TGTGCCAGCAGCTTACCCGGACAGAGTAAAAATGAAAAACTGTTTTTT. Residues: CASSLPGQSKNEKLFF.

This clone was detected only a few times. Other nucleotide sequences in the sample specify the same CDR3. The V gene is TRBV13, the J gene TRBJ2-5, with no clear D. V was clipped by 0 bases and J by 5 bases, with 7 bases between them. Germline V CDR1 and CDR2: PRHDT, FYEKMQ (reference sequence). The CDR3 loop spans 13 amino acids. DNA of the CDR3: TGTGCCAGCAGCTTAGGCTTTGGGGAGACCCAGTACTTC. This encodes CASSLGFGETQYF.

This clone turned up a few times. This sequence joins TRBV19 and TRBJ2-7; the match to TRBD1 covers 7 bases. This CDR3 has 13 residues. V lost 5 bases to trimming and J lost 4 bases; unmatched junction nucleotides: 5. CDR1 and CDR2 (germline): LNHDA, SQIVND (reference sequence). The DNA for the CDR3 is TGTGCCAGTAGTCTAATACAGGGGTACGAGCAGTACTTC. It encodes CASSLIQGYEQYF. Based on the CDR3 plus reference TRBV19 and TRBJ2-7, the full variable domain is DGGITQSPKYLFRKEGQNVTLSCEQNLNHDAMYWYRQDPGQGLRLIYYSQIVNDFQKGDIAEGYSVSREKKESFPLTVTSAQKNPTAFYLCASSLIQGYEQYFGPGTRLTVT.

The chain uses TRBV6-4 and TRBJ2-3, with D possibly matching TRBD1 (6 bases). The V end lost 3 bases, the J end lost 3 bases, and 13 bases lay between the germline ends. Germline assignment: CDR1 MRHNA and CDR2 SNTAGT. CDR3 length equals 15 residues. The CDR3 sequence: CASSESGHPTDTQYF. DNA for the CDR3: TGTGCCAGCAGTGAATCGGGACACCCGACAGATACGCAGTATTTT.

This chain joins TRBV9 and TRBJ2-2; 7 positions match TRBD1. Germline assignment: CDR1 SGDLS and CDR2 YYNGEE. The CDR3 length is 20 residues. J lost 4 bases, V lost 4 bases, and 22 bases had no gene match. The CDR3 DNA reads TGTGCCAGCAGCACAGACGGGACAGCCTCTAATTTGATCCTCACCGGGGAGCTGTTTTTT. It is translated as CASSTDGTASNLILTGELFF.

V usage is TRBV3-1 (or the pseudogene TRBV3-2) and J usage is TRBJ2-1; 9 nucleotides match TRBD2. J gave up 2 bases and V 3 bases, and 8 bases lay outside the gene matches. The germline gives CDR1 LGHDT, CDR2 YNNKEL (reference sequence). There are 17 residues in the CDR3. This CDR3 reads CASSQGWREGTYNEQFF. The DNA of the CDR3 is TGTGCCAGCAGCCAGGGCTGGCGGGAGGGGACCTACAATGAGCAGTTCTTC.

J is TRBJ2-5 and V is TRBV19; 8 positions match TRBD1. Trimming cost V 3 bases and J 1 base; bases outside gene matches: 7. The CDR3 runs to 16 residues. Germline CDR1 LNHDA, CDR2 SQIVND (reference sequence). CDR3: CASSMVTGAVQETQYF. CDR3 sequence (DNA): TGTGCCAGTAGTATGGTGACAGGGGCCGTCCAAGAGACCCAGTACTTC.

The chain couples TRBV5-1 to TRBJ1-3; D is perhaps TRBD1 (6 bases). CDR1 and CDR2 from the germline V gene are SGHRS and YFSETQ. Deletions cut 2 bases from V and 0 bases from J, with 24 bases between. This CDR3 region has 20 residues. The CDR3 DNA is TGCGCCAGCAGCTTCGGGACACTTCCATCTGGCCGAAACTCTGGAAACACCATATATTTT. Translating gives CASSFGTLPSGRNSGNTIYF.

This clone was seen just once. The chain has TRBV6-5 and TRBJ1-1; D is uncertain. CDR1 MNHEY and CDR2 SVGAGI come from the germline V gene. Trimming removed 7 bases at V and 3 bases at J, with 9 bases between. CDR3 length: 12 residues. The CDR3 nucleotides read TGTGCCAGCATACGAGGGTACACTGAAGCTTTCTTT. Translated, it gives CASIRGYTEAFF.

The rearrangement joins TRBV7-2 to TRBJ2-1; 11 bases agree with TRBD2. J gave up 9 bases and V 10 bases, and 5 bases lay outside the gene matches. This CDR3 is built from 12 residues. Germline values: CDR1 SGHTA, CDR2 FQGNSA. CDR3 bases: TGTGCCAACGGACTAGCGGGTGGTGAGCAGTTCTTC. It translates to CANGLAGGEQFF.

The chain couples TRBV7-3 to TRBJ2-2; no firm D call. The ends were cut back, 5 bases at V and 1 base at J, with 14 bases in the middle. The CDR3 is 16 residues long. Germline CDR1 and CDR2: SGHTA and FQGTGA. The CDR3 bases are TGTGCCAGCAGCCCCGTGGGTAGGAGGAACACCGGGGAGCTGTTTTTT. This gives the protein CASSPVGRRNTGELFF.

V gene TRBV5-4 combines with J gene TRBJ1-2; no clear D. This CDR3 region has 14 residues. V lost 2 bases, J lost 0 bases, and 8 bases lay in between. CDR1 and CDR2 (germline): SGHNT, YYREEE (reference sequence). CDR3 nucleotides: TGTGCCAGCAGCTTCTCGCAAGCTAACTATGGCTACACCTTC. This encodes CASSFSQANYGYTF.

This chain links TRBV7-9 with TRBJ2-1; D possibly corresponds to TRBD2 (5 bases). Germline loops: CDR1 SEHNR, CDR2 FQNEAQ (reference sequence). The CDR3 is made up of 13 amino acids. The V end was cut by 7 bases, the J end by 6 bases, with 13 bases between. This chain's CDR3 is CASIPRGSNEQFF. The CDR3 DNA reads TGTGCCAGCATCCCCCGGGGATCCAATGAGCAGTTCTTC.

The chain carries TRBV7-9 and TRBJ1-1; no firm D call. The CDR3 runs 15 residues. The V gene lost 6 bases and the J gene lost 4 bases, with 18 bases spanning the gap. Germline CDR1 SEHNR, CDR2 FQNEAQ (reference sequence). The CDR3 protein is CASSSLGGFFTEAFF. Here the CDR3 DNA reads TGTGCCAGCAGTTCCTTGGGAGGGTTTTTCACTGAAGCTTTCTTT.